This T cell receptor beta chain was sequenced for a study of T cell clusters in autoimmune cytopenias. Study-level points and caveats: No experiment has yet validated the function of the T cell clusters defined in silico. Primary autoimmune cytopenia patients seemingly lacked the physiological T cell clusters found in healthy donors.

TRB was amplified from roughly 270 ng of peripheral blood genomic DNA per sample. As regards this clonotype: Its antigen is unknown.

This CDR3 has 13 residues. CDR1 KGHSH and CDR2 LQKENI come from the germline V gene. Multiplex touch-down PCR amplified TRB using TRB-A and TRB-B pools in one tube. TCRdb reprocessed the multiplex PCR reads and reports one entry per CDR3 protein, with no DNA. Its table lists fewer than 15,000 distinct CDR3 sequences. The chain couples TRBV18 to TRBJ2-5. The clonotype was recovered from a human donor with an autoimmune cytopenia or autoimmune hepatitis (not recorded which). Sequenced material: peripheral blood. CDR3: CASSPDREETQYF.